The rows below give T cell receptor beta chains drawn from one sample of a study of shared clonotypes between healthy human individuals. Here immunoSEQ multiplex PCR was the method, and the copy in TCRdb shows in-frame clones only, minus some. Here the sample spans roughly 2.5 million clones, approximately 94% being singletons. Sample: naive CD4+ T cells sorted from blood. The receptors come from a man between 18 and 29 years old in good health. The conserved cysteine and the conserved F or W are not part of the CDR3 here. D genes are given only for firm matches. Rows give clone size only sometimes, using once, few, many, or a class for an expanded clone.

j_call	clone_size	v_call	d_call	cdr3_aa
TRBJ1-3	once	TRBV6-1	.	ASSEGFGNTIY
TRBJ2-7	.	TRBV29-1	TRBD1	SVEARTGRGEQY
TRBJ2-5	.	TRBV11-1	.	ASSSWY
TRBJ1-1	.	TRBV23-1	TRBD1	ASSATFRQGMRGNTEAF
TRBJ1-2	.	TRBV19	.	ASSIDSRTYGYT
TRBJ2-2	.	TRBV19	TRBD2	ASLRLAGGPTGELF
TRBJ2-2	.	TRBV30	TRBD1	AWSGQGVGTGELF
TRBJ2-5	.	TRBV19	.	ASSILAQETQY
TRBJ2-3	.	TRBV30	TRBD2	AWRTPTSGRWVDTQY
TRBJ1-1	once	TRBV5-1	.	ASNRYGQLNTEAF
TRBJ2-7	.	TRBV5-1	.	ASSPTERQFYEQY
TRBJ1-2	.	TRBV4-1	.	ASSPSIERGTFYGYT
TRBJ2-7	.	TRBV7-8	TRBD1	ASSFWTGVEQY
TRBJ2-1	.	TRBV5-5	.	ASSFTLAPPLGSYNEQF
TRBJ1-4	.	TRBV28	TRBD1	ASSRDRGREKLF
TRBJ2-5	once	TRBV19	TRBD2	ASGPGLVETQY
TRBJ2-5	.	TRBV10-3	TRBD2	AISPTSGQETQY
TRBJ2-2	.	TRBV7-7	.	ASSPSRNTGELF
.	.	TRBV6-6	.	ASSDRPTDEQY
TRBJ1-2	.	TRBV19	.	ASSIKQGTNYGYT
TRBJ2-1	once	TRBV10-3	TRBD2	AISERGDNEQF
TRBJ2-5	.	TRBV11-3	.	ASSPGVEETQY
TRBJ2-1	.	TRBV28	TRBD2	ASTGLGYDEQF
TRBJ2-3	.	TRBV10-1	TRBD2	ASSGSTSRRGADTQY
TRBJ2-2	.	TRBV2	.	ASTVEQGMTGELF
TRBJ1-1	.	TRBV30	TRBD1	AWSLDRGQTEAF
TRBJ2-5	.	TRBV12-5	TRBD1	ASGPGPGQGAGRETQY
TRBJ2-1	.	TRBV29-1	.	SVEDSPRSGNEQF
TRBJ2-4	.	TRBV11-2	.	ASSPGTIAKNIQY
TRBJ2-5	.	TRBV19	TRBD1	ASSIRTGPRGETQY
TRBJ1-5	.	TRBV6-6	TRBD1	ASSPQGAKQPQH
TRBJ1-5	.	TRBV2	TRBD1	ASSEQGGSNQPQH
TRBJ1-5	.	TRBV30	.	AWNSGRGNQPQH
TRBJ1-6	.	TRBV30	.	AWSDGQSNSPLH
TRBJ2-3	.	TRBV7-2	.	ASSFGQRSGTDTQY
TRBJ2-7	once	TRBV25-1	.	ASSAETYEQY
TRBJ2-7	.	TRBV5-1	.	ASSLATTGVLYEQY
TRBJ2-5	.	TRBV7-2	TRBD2	ASSQPSGSGGETQY
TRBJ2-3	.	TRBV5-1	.	ASTRDLPTDTQY
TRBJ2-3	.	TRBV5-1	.	ASSLDLDTQY
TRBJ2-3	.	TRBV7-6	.	ASSFSATGDTQY
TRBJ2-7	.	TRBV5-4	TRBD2	ASSLGAGEAYEQY
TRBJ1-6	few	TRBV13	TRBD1	ASSRDRGLNSPLH
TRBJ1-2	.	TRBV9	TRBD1	ASSEGLDRGGYGYT
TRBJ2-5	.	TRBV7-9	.	ASSWDIGETQY
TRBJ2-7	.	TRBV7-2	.	ASSPHGYEQY
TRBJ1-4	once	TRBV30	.	AWSPGGVELF